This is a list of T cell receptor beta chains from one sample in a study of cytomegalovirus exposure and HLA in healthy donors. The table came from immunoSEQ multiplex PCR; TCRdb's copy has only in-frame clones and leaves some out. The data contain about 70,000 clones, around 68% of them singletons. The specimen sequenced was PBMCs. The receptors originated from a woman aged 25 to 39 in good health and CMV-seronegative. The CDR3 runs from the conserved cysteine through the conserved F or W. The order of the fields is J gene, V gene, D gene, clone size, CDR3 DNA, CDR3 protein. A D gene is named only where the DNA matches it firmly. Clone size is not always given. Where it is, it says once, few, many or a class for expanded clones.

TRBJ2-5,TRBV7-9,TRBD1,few,TGTGCCAGCAGTCCTCCGGGACAGGGGCAAGAGACCCAGTACTTC,CASSPPGQGQETQYF
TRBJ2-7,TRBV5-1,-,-,TGCGCCAGCAGCTCCTCGGACAGCCTTGGGTCCTACGAGCAGTACTTC,CASSSSDSLGSYEQYF
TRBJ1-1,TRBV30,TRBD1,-,TGTGCCTGGACAGGGGGAAACACTGAAGCTTTCTTT,CAWTGGNTEAFF
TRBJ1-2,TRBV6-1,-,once,TGTGCCAGCAGTGAGCCTCAGGGCTATGGCTACACCTTC,CASSEPQGYGYTF
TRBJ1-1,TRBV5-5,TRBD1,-,TGTGCCAGCAGCTTTGATAACAGGGGTTGGACTGAAGCTTTCTTT,CASSFDNRGWTEAFF
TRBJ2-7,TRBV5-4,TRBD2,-,TGTGCCAGCAGCTCCCAAAGCGGGGGGGCCTACGAGCAGTACTTC,CASSSQSGGAYEQYF
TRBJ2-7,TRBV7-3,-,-,TGTGCCAGCAGCTTGGATCCAACGGGTACCTACGAGCAGTACTTC,CASSLDPTGTYEQYF
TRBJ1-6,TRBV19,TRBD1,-,TGTGCCAGTAGTGCCGCTCGTTGGACAGGCCTTAGCTCCTATAATTCACCCCTCCACTTT,CASSAARWTGLSSYNSPLHF
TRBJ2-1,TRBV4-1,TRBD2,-,TGCGCCAGCAGCCATGGGACTAGCGGGGGGCCGAGCTCCTACAATGAGCAGTTCTTC,CASSHGTSGGPSSYNEQFF
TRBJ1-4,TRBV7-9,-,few,TGTGCCAGCAGCTTTAAGGGGTCGCGAGAAAAACTGTTTTTT,CASSFKGSREKLFF
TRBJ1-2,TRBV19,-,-,TGTGCCAGTAGCACACTAGGAGACAACTATGGCTACACCTTC,CASSTLGDNYGYTF
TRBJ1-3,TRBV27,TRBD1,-,TGTGCCAGCAGTCAACCAAGGGCGGACAGGGACTCTGGAAACACCATATATTTT,CASSQPRADRDSGNTIYF
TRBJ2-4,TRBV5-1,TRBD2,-,TGCGCCAGCAGCCTGGGGACTAGCGAGAACATTCAGTACTTC,CASSLGTSENIQYF
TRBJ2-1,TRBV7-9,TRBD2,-,TGTGCCAGCAGCCCCACTCTAGCGGGGGGGCGTCTAGAGCAGTTCTTC,CASSPTLAGGRLEQFF
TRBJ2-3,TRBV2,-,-,TGTGCCAGCAGCCCGGGACTCATGAAAGGGGATACGCAGTATTTT,CASSPGLMKGDTQYF
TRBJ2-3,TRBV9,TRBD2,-,TGTGCCAGCAGCACTAGCGGGGGGATTACAGATACGCAGTATTTT,CASSTSGGITDTQYF
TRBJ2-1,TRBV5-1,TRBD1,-,TGCGCCAGCAGCCCCGGACAGGGCAGGGATGAGCAGTTCTTC,CASSPGQGRDEQFF
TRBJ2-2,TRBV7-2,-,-,TGTGCCAGCAGCCACCGGCACCGCGGGGGCGTCGGGGAGCTGTTTTTT,CASSHRHRGGVGELFF
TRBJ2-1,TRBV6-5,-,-,TGTGCCAGCAGTGTTCCGGGTGAGCAGTTCTTC,CASSVPGEQFF
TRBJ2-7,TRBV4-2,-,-,TGTGCCAGCAGCCAAGACCAGGGAACCTACGAGCAGTACTTC,CASSQDQGTYEQYF
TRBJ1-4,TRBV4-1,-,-,TGCGCCAGCAGCCAAACCATCGCTCAGGGACTCCGCTCCGTGGTGGAAAAACTGTTTTTT,CASSQTIAQGLRSVVEKLFF
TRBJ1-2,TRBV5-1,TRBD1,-,TGCGCCAGCAGCCAAGGACAGGGGAACTATGGCTACACCTTC,CASSQGQGNYGYTF
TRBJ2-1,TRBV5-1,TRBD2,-,TGCGCCAGCAGCGCCGGACTAGCGGGGACTAATGAGCAGTTCTTC,CASSAGLAGTNEQFF
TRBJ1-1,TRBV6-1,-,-,TGTGCCAGCAGTGAACAGGGGAACACTGAAGCTTTCTTT,CASSEQGNTEAFF
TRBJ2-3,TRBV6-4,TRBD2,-,TGTGCCAGCAGTGACTCTGGGCGGGGGGGCCGTGATACGCAGTATTTT,CASSDSGRGGRDTQYF
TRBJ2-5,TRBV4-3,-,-,TGCGCCAGCGGCCAAGACCTTACCCCAAGCTACGAGACCCAGTACTTC,CASGQDLTPSYETQYF
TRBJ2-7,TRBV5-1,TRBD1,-,TGCGCCAGCAGCTTCCTTCCGGGACAGCCATACGAGCAGTACTTC,CASSFLPGQPYEQYF
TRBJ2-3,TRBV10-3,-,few,TGTGCCATCAGTGCTCCCAGGGAGGTTGGCACAGATACGCAGTATTTT,CAISAPREVGTDTQYF
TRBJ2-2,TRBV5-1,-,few,TGCGCCAGCAGCCTAGGGGGGGCAATGGGGGAGCTGTTTTTT,CASSLGGAMGELFF
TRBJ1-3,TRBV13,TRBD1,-,TGTGCCAGCAGCCTGGGGGACAGGGGTGAAAACACCATATATTTT,CASSLGDRGENTIYF
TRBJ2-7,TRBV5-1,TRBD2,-,TGCGCCAGCAGCCCCAGCCTAGCGGTCTCCTACGAGCAGTACTTC,CASSPSLAVSYEQYF
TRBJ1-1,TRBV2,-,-,TGTGCCAGTACATTTGACACTGAAGCTTTCTTT,CASTFDTEAFF
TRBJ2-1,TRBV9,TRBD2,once,TGTGCCAGCAGCGTAGTTGTTAGCGGGGGAGAGTCCTACAATGAGCAGTTCTTC,CASSVVVSGGESYNEQFF